A single sample is the source of the 11 T cell receptor beta chains below, sequenced in a study of T-cell reconstitution after alpha-beta-depleted transplantation in children (dated by TCRdb to the mid-2010s). Receptor amplification or capture employed PCR. The instrument given in TCRdb is Illumina HiSeq 2500. To normalize quantification of the TCRbeta repertoire, the TCR libraries were built with molecular barcoding that relied on unique molecular identifiers. TCRdb redid the processing of the public reads, applying fastp at Q25 and MiXCR, and retained in-frame beta chains. A single entry per CDR3 protein holds the most common genes and DNA from its merged rows. The table for this sample lists approximately 400,000 distinct CDR3 sequences; 9.5% to 13% of them were counted only once. Over 4.5% of the sample lies in the top ten. Source: PBMCs from the stem cell graft donor, taken from the stem cell graft. Receptors were obtained from a human donor who donated a stem cell graft to a child with acute myeloid leukemia.

This sequence joins TRBV2 and TRBJ1-3; no reliable D call. Germline CDR1 reads SNHLY; CDR2 reads FYNNEI. CDR3 length equals 12 residues. The V gene lost 8 bases and the J gene lost 4 bases, with 9 bases spanning the gap. The DNA for the CDR3 is TGTGCCAGCGAGGGAGACGGAAACACCATATATTTT. It specifies CASEGDGNTIYF.

There are a few counts of this clonotype. At one of its ends the junction is not consistent with the germline gene, which may arise from a read error. This sequence joins TRBV7-7 and TRBJ2-1; 11 bases agree with TRBD2. This CDR3 is 17 amino acids long. Germline V gene data show CDR1 as SSHAT and CDR2 as FNYEAQ (reference sequence). This CDR3 is CASSPRLAGTFDNEQFF. CDR3 in DNA: TGTGCTAGCAGCCCTCGACTAGCGGGAACATTTGACAATGAGCAGTTCTTC. The variable domain in full, completed from reference TRBV7-7 and TRBJ2-1, reads GAGVSQSPRYKVTKRGQDVTLRCDPISSHATLYWYQQALGQGPEFLTYFNYEAQPDKSGLPSDRFSAERPEGSISTLTIQRTEQRDSAMYRCASSPRLAGTFDNEQFFGPGTRLTVL.

The chain combines TRBV6-1 with TRBJ2-7; possibly TRBD1 for D (5 bases). The CDR3 has 13 amino acids. V gave up 7 bases and J gave up 0 bases, with 10 bases separating them. CDR1 MNHNS and CDR2 SASEGT come from the germline V gene. The CDR3 loop reads CASKTGTSYEQYF. CDR3 nucleotides: TGTGCCAGCAAAACAGGAACCTCCTACGAGCAGTACTTC.

The chain joins TRBV12-3 or TRBV12-4 to TRBJ1-2; no clear D gene. The ends were cut back, 3 bases at V and 8 bases at J, with 13 bases in the middle. CDR3 length: 13 amino acids. The chain's CDR3 is CASSLGGSRGYTF. The CDR3 nucleotides are TGTGCCAGCAGTTTGGGAGGCTCTAGGGGCTACACCTTC.

The chain uses TRBV10-3 and TRBJ2-1, with a weak D call TRBD2 (7 bases). This CDR3 has 15 residues. V dropped 4 bases and J dropped 9 bases, with 19 bases sitting between them. Germline V gene data show CDR1 as ENHRY and CDR2 as SYGVKD. CDR3 residues: CAISAGGGASGEQFF. DNA of the CDR3: TGTGCCATCAGTGCTGGGGGGGGGGCCAGTGGTGAGCAGTTCTTC.

The V gene is TRBV3-1, the J gene TRBJ2-5, with D perhaps TRBD2 (6 bases). Between the trimmed V and J ends, which lost 0 bases and 1 base, there was a span of 15 bases. CDR3 length equals 17 residues. The germline V gene has CDR1 LGHDT and CDR2 YNNKEL (reference sequence). Here the CDR3 reads CASSQDPGDLGQETQYF. CDR3 coding DNA: TGTGCCAGCAGCCAAGACCCGGGGGACCTGGGCCAAGAGACCCAGTACTTC.

This clonotype was seen many times. The chain couples TRBV29-1 to TRBJ2-5; the D is unclear. CDR3 length equals 12 residues. V was pared by 2 bases and J by 0 bases, with 4 bases between. Germline CDR1 is SQVTM and CDR2 is ANQGSEA. Here the CDR3 DNA reads TGCAGCGTTGAAACCTACCAAGAGACCCAGTACTTC. This encodes CSVETYQETQYF.

This clonotype was seen repeatedly, ten times or more. The CDR3 loop reads CASSSGTGVETQYF. The DNA for the CDR3 is TGTGCCAGCAGTTCCGGGACAGGGGTGGAGACCCAGTACTTC. The rearrangement uses TRBV5-6 and TRBJ2-5; 10 nucleotides match TRBD1. The CDR3 has 14 residues. Germline CDR1 reads SGHDT; CDR2 reads YYEEEE. The ends lost 5 bases at V and 5 bases at J; junction bases unmatched: 6.

The rearrangement uses TRBV5-1 and TRBJ2-5, with 8 bases fitting TRBD1. V shed 4 bases, J shed 4 bases, and the junction held 9 bases outside the gene matches. Germline CDR1 reads SGHRS; CDR2 reads YFSETQ. CDR3 length: 15 residues. CDR3 loop: CASSLYGTGPETQYF. The CDR3 DNA follows: TGCGCCAGCAGCCTCTATGGGACAGGACCAGAGACCCAGTACTTC.

This clonotype was observed many times. The CDR3 spells CSVSARGTDTQYF. In DNA, the CDR3 is TGCAGCGTGTCAGCCAGGGGCACAGATACGCAGTATTTT. V gene TRBV29-1 combines with J gene TRBJ2-3; maybe TRBD1 (5 bases). This CDR3 comprises 13 residues. V was pared by 6 bases and J by 1 base, with 11 bases between. The germline V gene has CDR1 SQVTM and CDR2 ANQGSEA.

The rearrangement links TRBV18 to TRBJ1-5; tentatively, D is TRBD1 (5 bases). Trimming took off 0 bases at V and 7 bases at J, with 10 bases between the two ends. The CDR3 spans 14 residues. Germline V gives CDR1 KGHSH, CDR2 LQKENI. The CDR3 DNA follows: TGTGCCAGCTCACCACCAGGGGATCAGCAGCCCCAGCATTTT. The encoded protein is CASSPPGDQQPQHF.